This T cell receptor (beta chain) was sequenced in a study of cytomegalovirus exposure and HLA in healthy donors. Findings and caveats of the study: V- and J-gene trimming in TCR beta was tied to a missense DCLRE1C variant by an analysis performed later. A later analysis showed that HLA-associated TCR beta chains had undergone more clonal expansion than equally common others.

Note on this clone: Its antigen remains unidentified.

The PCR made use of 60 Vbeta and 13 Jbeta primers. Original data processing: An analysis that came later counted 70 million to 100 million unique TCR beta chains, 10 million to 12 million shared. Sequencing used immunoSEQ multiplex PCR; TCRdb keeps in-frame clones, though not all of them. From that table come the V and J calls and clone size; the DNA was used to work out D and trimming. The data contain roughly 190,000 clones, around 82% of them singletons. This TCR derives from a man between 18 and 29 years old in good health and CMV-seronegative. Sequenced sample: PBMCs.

In DNA, the CDR3 is TGTGCCAGCAGCGGACAGGGGGTATTTATTGGCTACACCTTC. It is translated as CASSGQGVFIGYTF. The chain couples TRBV21-1 to TRBJ1-2; whether TRBD1, the table's D call, matches the DNA was not checked. TRBV21-1 is termed a pseudogene. There are 14 residues in the CDR3.